This T cell receptor beta chain was captured in a study of T cell changes during pregnancy in multiple sclerosis. This clone was detected a few times. Libraries were prepared by immunoSEQ multiplex PCR; TCRdb keeps only in-frame clonotypes and omits some of them. Here the sample spans tens of thousands of clones, 94% being singletons. This CDR3 is built from 16 residues. The ends were cut back, 0 bases at V and 0 bases at J, with 9 bases in the middle. From germline, CDR1 is LNHNV and CDR2 YYDKDF (reference sequence). The TCR sequence derives from a female donor with multiple sclerosis, enrolled in a pregnancy study. The rearrangement uses TRBV15 and TRBJ1-3; D gene unclear. This specimen was CD8+ T cells from peripheral blood mononuclear cells, taken before pregnancy. CDR3 region: CATSRDVSGSGNTIYF. CDR3 DNA: TGTGCCACCAGCAGAGATGTGTCGGGCTCTGGAAACACCATATATTTT.